This paragraph covers one T cell receptor beta chain sequence. This sample is part of a study of blood T cell repertoires in COVID-19. About the study: Italy, Spain and the United States were the sources of the convalescent and acute COVID-19 samples. Nucleic acid was either cDNA or gDNA, and it came from T cells, B-cell-depleted T cells, or PBMCs.

Original data processing: Nucleated cell number was recorded as an estimate derived from reference gene primer amplification. Sequencing was performed with immunoSEQ multiplex PCR; in TCRdb, only in-frame clones are kept and a portion is missing. V, J and clone size are those of that table, while D and trimming were read from the DNA. The sample has 150,000 to 200,000 clones; under 85% are singletons. The CDR3 totals 15 residues. Trimming took 3 bases from V and 2 from J, leaving 15 bases between them. Germline CDR1 and CDR2: DFQATT and SNEGSKA (reference sequence). The rearrangement joins TRBV20-1 to TRBJ2-3; a possible D gene is TRBD1 (6 bases). The TCR originated in a human donor in a cohort sampled during active COVID-19. Sequencing used peripheral blood. The CDR3 DNA sequence: TGCAGTGCTAGTATTCGACAGGTAGACACAGATACGCAGTATTTT. This sequence encodes CSASIRQVDTDTQYF.